The rows below give T cell receptor beta chains drawn from one sample of a study of blood T cell repertoires in COVID-19. Profiled with immunoSEQ multiplex PCR; TCRdb holds only in-frame clones, not every one. The sample includes about 76,000 clones, under 95% of them seen just once. The sample comprised peripheral blood. These TCRs come from a human donor in a cohort sampled during active COVID-19. Each CDR3 is given without its conserved first and last residue.

V	length	J	CDR3
TRBV3-1/TRBV3-2	14	TRBJ2-5	ASSTWTGGAEETQY
TRBV18	11	TRBJ1-5	ASSPNRGGPQH
TRBV6-6	14	TRBJ2-1	ASSPYRQGAYNEQF
TRBV7-2	13	TRBJ2-5	ASSLGTGGLETQY
TRBV24-1	12	TRBJ1-2	ATSDSDISYGYT
TRBV29-1	12	TRBJ2-1	SARDRGLSYEQF
TRBV7-3	14	TRBJ2-1	ASSPRDRGHLNEQF
TRBV6-6	12	TRBJ1-1	ASSPGTGHTEAF
TRBV30	11	TRBJ2-5	AWSPPTGVTQY
TRBV11-2	16	TRBJ2-3	ASSLFSLASGGTDTQY
TRBV5-1	12	TRBJ2-5	ASSLPTGQETQY
TRBV5-5	12	TRBJ1-3	ASSHGSSGNTIY
TRBV6-6	12	TRBJ1-3	ASSYDNSGNTIY
TRBV9	12	TRBJ2-7	ASSPTGTSDEQY